This T cell receptor (beta chain) was identified during a study of T cell responses to AZD1222 COVID-19 vaccine. As regards this clone: The antigen remains unidentified.

Generated by immunoSEQ multiplex PCR, the TCRdb table keeps only in-frame clones and is missing some. The sample carries about 110,000 clones, 94% recorded once. Findings of the study overall: Most donors were white British and more were female, and clonal diversity was possibly underestimated. Baseline testing showed seropositivity in only a handful of AZD1222 recipients. CD4 TCRs covered the whole spike, strongest at regions 160-218 and 743-854.

V was pared by 3 bases and J by 7 bases, with 8 bases of the junction left unmatched. The CDR3 runs to 15 residues. CDR1 and CDR2 (germline): MGHDK, SYGVNS. Pooled samples include second doses given at about 4 or 12 weeks. The V and J genes are TRBV25-1 and TRBJ2-7, with 11 bases matching TRBD1. The clonotype was recovered from an adult who received the AZD1222 COVID-19 vaccine. Material: peripheral blood, obtained 28 days after the second AZD1222 dose. The CDR3, as DNA: TGTGCCAGCAGTGACTCCGGGACAGGGGGTTGGGAGCAGTACTTC. Its translation: CASSDSGTGGWEQYF.